The 17 T cell receptor beta chains presented below share a single source sample, sequenced in a study of blood T cell repertoires in COVID-19. The assay was immunoSEQ multiplex PCR, and TCRdb's table has in-frame clones only and misses some. The sample contains about 140,000 clones, approximately 88% of which appear only once. Sequencing was performed on peripheral blood. Receptor source: a human donor in a cohort sampled during active COVID-19.

V gene TRBV20-1 combines with J gene TRBJ2-5; possibly TRBD1 for D (5 bases). Between the trimmed V and J ends, which lost 8 bases and 2 bases, there was a span of 9 bases. The germline V gene has CDR1 DFQATT and CDR2 SNEGSKA (reference sequence). The CDR3 spans 11 residues. The DNA of the CDR3 is TGCAGTCCCAAGGGGCAAGAGACCCAGTACTTC. Its translation is CSPKGQETQYF.

The gene calls are TRBV5-1 and TRBJ2-3; 10 nucleotides match TRBD2. The CDR3 is 16 amino acids. J was trimmed by 1 base and V by 1 base; bases with no gene match: 3. The germline V gene encodes CDR1 SGHRS and CDR2 YFSETQ. The CDR3 sequence: CASSLRLAGGTDTQYF. The CDR3 region has the DNA TGCGCCAGCAGCTTGAGGCTAGCGGGGGGCACAGATACGCAGTATTTT.

The CDR3 loop is CASSLRHGYEQYF. CDR3 DNA sequence: TGCGCCAGCAGCTTGAGACACGGCTACGAGCAGTACTTC. The chain carries TRBV5-1 and TRBJ2-7, with D unclear. CDR1 SGHRS and CDR2 YFSETQ come from the germline V gene. The CDR3 consists of 13 residues. V was cut by 1 base and J by 3 bases, with 8 bases left in between.

The chain carries TRBV6-2 or TRBV6-3 and TRBJ1-5, with 10 bases matching TRBD1. CDR1 and CDR2 (germline): MNHEY, SVGEGT. CDR3 length equals 18 residues. The junction had 9 bases not matched to a gene; V was cut back by 0 bases and J by 4 bases. CDR3 residues: CASSYSGTGVLGNQPQHF. In nucleotides, the CDR3 is TGTGCCAGCAGTTACTCTGGGACAGGGGTACTCGGGAATCAGCCCCAGCATTTT.

The gene calls are TRBV19 and TRBJ2-7, with D maybe TRBD1 (5 bases). This CDR3 region has 15 residues. The V gene's germline CDR1 is LNHDA and CDR2 SQIVND (reference sequence). V shed 5 bases and J shed 0 bases, with 14 bases lying between them. This CDR3 reads CASSLVGDSSYEQYF. The CDR3 coding sequence is TGTGCCAGTAGTCTCGTCGGCGACAGCTCCTACGAGCAGTACTTC. Full variable domain (outside the CDR3, taken from reference TRBV19 and TRBJ2-7): DGGITQSPKYLFRKEGQNVTLSCEQNLNHDAMYWYRQDPGQGLRLIYYSQIVNDFQKGDIAEGYSVSREKKESFPLTVTSAQKNPTAFYLCASSLVGDSSYEQYFGPGTRLTVT.

The rearrangement joins TRBV6-2 or TRBV6-3 to TRBJ1-5, with D tentatively TRBD1 (6 bases). The CDR3 runs to 13 residues. Per germline, CDR1 MNHEY and CDR2 SVGEGT. The V end was cut by 6 bases, the J end by 2 bases, with 8 bases between. The CDR3 loop is CASSRQGNQPQHF. The CDR3 DNA reads as TGTGCCAGCAGCCGACAGGGCAATCAGCCCCAGCATTTT.

This clone has just one count. The V and J genes are TRBV6-2 or TRBV6-3 and TRBJ2-7; 10 bases match TRBD1. The ends lost 2 bases at V and 3 bases at J; junction bases unmatched: 4. Germline CDR1 MNHEY, CDR2 SVGEGT. This CDR3 comprises 15 residues. CDR3 coding DNA: TGTGCCAGCAGTTACCCCCGGGACAGGGGCTACGAGCAGTACTTC. It is translated as CASSYPRDRGYEQYF.

The rearrangement joins TRBV7-2 to TRBJ2-7, with D possibly TRBD1 on 6 matching bases. This CDR3 spans 14 amino acids. Germline V gene data show CDR1 as SGHTA and CDR2 as FQGNSA. Deletions cut 5 bases from V and 2 bases from J, with 13 bases between. The CDR3 sequence: CASSRTRQAYEQYF. In DNA, the CDR3 is TGTGCCAGCAGCCGCACGCGACAGGCCTACGAGCAGTACTTC.

This clone was counted ten times or more. J is TRBJ1-5 and V is TRBV5-6, with 9 nucleotides matching TRBD1. CDR3 size: 17 residues. The V segment lost 3 bases and the J segment 2 bases; nucleotides outside the gene matches: 9. Germline lookup yields CDR1 SGHDT and CDR2 YYEEEE. DNA for the CDR3: TGTGCCAGCAGCTCTTACGCACAGGGGGCCGGCAATCAGCCCCAGCATTTT. Encoded protein: CASSSYAQGAGNQPQHF.

This clone appeared a single time. V is TRBV29-1 and J is TRBJ2-7; D is unclear. This CDR3 has 11 residues. Germline CDR1 SQVTM, CDR2 ANQGSEA. V lost 4 bases, J lost 4 bases, and 8 bases lay in between. CDR3 sequence (DNA): TGCAGCGTTGCTAGTACGTACGAGCAGTACTTC. It specifies CSVASTYEQYF.

CDR3 sequence reads: CASSFGQDNNEQFF. The DNA of the CDR3 is TGTGCCAGCAGCTTCGGGCAGGACAACAATGAGCAGTTCTTC. The chain has TRBV11-2 and TRBJ2-1; weak D call: TRBD1 (5 bases). The germline V and J ends were trimmed by 3 bases and 5 bases, with 11 bases remaining between them. CDR3 length: 14 amino acids. From germline, CDR1 is SGHAT and CDR2 FQNNGV.

The V and J genes are TRBV29-1 and TRBJ2-3; the match to TRBD1 covers 9 bases. The CDR3 totals 15 residues. V lost 6 bases and J lost 6; bases outside the gene matches: 13. Germline loops: CDR1 SQVTM, CDR2 ANQGSEA. The CDR3 DNA follows: TGCAGCGTGCACCCCCCGACAGGGGGACAGGATACGCAGTATTTT. Residues: CSVHPPTGGQDTQYF.

V gene TRBV7-9 combines with J gene TRBJ2-3; D remains unclear. V was trimmed by 4 bases and J by 3 bases, leaving 14 bases between them. Germline CDR1 SEHNR, CDR2 FQNEAQ (reference sequence). The CDR3 spans 15 residues. CDR3 DNA: TGTGCCAGCAGCTCATCTAAAAGTTTGACAGATACGCAGTATTTT. Amino acid sequence: CASSSSKSLTDTQYF.

The chain uses TRBV24-1 and TRBJ2-1, with 7 bases aligning to TRBD2. The CDR3 extends over 16 amino acids. Germline CDR1 reads KGHDR; CDR2 reads SFDVKD. J was trimmed by 1 base and V by 5 bases; bases with no gene match: 7. The CDR3 loop reads CATSAPAGESYNEQFF. The CDR3, as DNA: TGTGCCACCAGTGCCCCCGCGGGGGAATCCTACAATGAGCAGTTCTTC.

The V call is TRBV7-2, the J call TRBJ2-5; 10 nucleotides align to TRBD2. From germline, CDR1 is SGHTA and CDR2 FQGNSA. After removal of 6 bases from V and 2 bases from J, the junction contained 6 bases not matched to a gene. This CDR3 region has 15 residues. CDR3 region: CASSRLAGGQETQYF. Written as DNA, the CDR3 is TGTGCCAGCAGTAGGTTAGCGGGGGGACAAGAGACCCAGTACTTC. Variable domain in full (rest from reference TRBV7-2 and TRBJ2-5): GAGVSQSPSNKVTEKGKDVELRCDPISGHTALYWYRQSLGQGLEFLIYFQGNSAPDKSGLPSDRFSAERTGGSVSTLTIQRTQQEDSAVYLCASSRLAGGQETQYFGPGTRLLVL.

The chain uses TRBV29-1 and TRBJ1-5; 8 nucleotides agree with TRBD1. The germline CDR1 and CDR2 sequences are SQVTM and ANQGSEA. The CDR3 is 13 residues long. Trimming took 6 bases from V and 9 from J; bases not matched to a gene: 10. CDR3 sequence: CSVQTGVVGPQHF. The CDR3 DNA reads as TGCAGCGTACAGACAGGGGTCGTGGGGCCCCAGCATTTT.

V and J are TRBV12-3 or TRBV12-4 and TRBJ1-5; the D gene is possibly TRBD1 (6 bases). Trimming removed 5 bases at V and 8 bases at J, with 10 bases between. The CDR3 is made up of 12 amino acids. CDR3 sequence (DNA): TGTGCCAGCAGTCCTCACAGGGAGCCCCAGCATTTT. It yields the protein CASSPHREPQHF.